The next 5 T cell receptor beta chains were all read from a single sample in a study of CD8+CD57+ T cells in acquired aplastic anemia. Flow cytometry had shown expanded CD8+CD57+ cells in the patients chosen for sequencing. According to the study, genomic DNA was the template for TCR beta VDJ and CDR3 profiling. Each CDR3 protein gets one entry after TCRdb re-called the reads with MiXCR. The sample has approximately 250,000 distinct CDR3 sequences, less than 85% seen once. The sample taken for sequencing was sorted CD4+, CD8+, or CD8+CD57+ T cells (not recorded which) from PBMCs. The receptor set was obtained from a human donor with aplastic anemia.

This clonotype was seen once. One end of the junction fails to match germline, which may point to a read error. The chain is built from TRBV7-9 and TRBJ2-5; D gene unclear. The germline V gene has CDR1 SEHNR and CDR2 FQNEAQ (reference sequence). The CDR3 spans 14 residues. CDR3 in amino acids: CATSRRRKQETQYF. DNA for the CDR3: TGTGCCACCAGCAGACGCAGAAAGCAAGAGACCCAGTACTTC.

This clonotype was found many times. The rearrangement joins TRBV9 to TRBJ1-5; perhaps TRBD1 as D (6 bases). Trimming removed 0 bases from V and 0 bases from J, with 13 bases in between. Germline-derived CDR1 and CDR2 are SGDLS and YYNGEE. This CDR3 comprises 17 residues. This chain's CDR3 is CASSVGTGQYSNQPQHF. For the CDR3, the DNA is TGTGCCAGCAGCGTAGGCACAGGGCAATATAGCAATCAGCCCCAGCATTTT.

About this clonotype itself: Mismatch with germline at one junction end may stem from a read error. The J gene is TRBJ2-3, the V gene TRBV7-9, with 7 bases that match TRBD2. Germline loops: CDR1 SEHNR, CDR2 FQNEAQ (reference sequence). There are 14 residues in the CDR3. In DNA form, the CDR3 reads TGTGCCAGCAGCTTAGCGGGAGGGCCCGCTACGGCGTGTTTT. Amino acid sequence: CASSLAGGPATACF.

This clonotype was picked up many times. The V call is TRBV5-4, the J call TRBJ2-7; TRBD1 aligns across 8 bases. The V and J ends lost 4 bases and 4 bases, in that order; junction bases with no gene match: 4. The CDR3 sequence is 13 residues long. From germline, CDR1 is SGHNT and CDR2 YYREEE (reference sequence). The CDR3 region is CASSRGQGYEQYV. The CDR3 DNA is TGTGCCAGCAGCCGAGGACAGGGTTACGAGCAGTACGTC.

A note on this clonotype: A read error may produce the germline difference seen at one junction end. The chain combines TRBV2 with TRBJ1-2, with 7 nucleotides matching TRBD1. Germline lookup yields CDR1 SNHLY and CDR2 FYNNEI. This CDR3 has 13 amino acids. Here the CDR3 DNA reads TGTGCCAGCAGCCAAAGGGGAGGGGGCGTATATGGCTTC. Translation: CASSQRGGGVYGF.